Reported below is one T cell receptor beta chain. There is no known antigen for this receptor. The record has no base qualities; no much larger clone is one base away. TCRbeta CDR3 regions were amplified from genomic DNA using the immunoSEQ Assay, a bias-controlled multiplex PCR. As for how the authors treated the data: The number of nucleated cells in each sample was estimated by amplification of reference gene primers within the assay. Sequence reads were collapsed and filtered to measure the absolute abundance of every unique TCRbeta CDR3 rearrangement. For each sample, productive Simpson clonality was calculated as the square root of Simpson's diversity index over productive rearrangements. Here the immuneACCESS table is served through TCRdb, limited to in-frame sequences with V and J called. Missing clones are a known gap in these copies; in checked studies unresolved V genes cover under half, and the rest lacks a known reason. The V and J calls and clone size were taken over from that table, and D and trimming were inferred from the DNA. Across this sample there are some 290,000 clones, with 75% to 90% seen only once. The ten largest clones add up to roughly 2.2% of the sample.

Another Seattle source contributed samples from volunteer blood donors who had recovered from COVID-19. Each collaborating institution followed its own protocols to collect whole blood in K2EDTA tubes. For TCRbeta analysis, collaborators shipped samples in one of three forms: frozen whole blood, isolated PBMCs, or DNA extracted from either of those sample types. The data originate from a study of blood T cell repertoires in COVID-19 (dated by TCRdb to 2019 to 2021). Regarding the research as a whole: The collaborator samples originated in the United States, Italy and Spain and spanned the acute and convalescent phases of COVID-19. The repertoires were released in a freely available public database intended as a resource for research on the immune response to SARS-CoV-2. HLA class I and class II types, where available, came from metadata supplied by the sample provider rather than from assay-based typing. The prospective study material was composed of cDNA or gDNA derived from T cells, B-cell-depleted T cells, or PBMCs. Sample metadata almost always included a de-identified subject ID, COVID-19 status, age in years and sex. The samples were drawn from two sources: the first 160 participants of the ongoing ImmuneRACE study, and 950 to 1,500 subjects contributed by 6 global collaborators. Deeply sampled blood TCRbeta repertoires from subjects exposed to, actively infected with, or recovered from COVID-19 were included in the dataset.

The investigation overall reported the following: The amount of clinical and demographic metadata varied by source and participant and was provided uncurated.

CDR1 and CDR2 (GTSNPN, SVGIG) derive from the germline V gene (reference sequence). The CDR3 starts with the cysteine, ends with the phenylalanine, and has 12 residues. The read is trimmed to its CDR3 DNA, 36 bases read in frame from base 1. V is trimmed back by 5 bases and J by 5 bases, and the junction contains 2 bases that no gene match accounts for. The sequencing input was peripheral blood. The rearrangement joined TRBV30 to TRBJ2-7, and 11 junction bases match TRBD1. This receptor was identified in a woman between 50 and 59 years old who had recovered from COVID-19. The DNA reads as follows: TGTGCCTGGCCGGGACAGGGGGACGAGCAGTACTTC. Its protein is CAWPGQGDEQYF.